Below, 6 T cell receptor beta chains from the same sample are listed, as sequenced in a study of OX40 agonist ivuxolimab in advanced cancers. Generated by immunoSEQ multiplex PCR, the TCRdb table keeps only in-frame clones and is missing some. Of approximately 38,000 clones in the sample, over 80% were seen once. This material consisted of CD4+ or CD8+ T cells sorted from blood, taken in a trial of the OX40 agonist ivuxolimab. These receptors all come from an adult with an advanced solid tumor such as melanoma, head and neck, liver or kidney cancer.

This clone appeared a few times. V usage is TRBV27 and J usage is TRBJ2-6; D not certain. Germline V gene lookup returns CDR1 MNHEY and CDR2 SMNVEV (reference sequence). The CDR3 has 18 amino acids. V lost 3 bases and J 0 bases, leaving 15 bases between the germline ends. CDR3 nucleotides: TGTGCCAGCAGTTTGGGTTTCATACGGACCTCTGGGGCCAACGTCCTGACTTTC. Translating gives CASSLGFIRTSGANVLTF.

CDR3 nucleotides: TGTGCCAGCAGACTAGGACTTCTGAACACTGAAGCTTTCTTT. The encoded protein is CASRLGLLNTEAFF. The V call is TRBV27, the J call TRBJ1-1, with D uncertain. Germline lookup yields CDR1 MNHEY and CDR2 SMNVEV (reference sequence). V lost 6 bases to trimming and J lost 0 bases, with 11 bases between them. The length of the CDR3 is 14 residues.

The rearrangement joins TRBV19 to TRBJ2-5, with 7 bases identical to TRBD1. The CDR3 has 15 residues. The V segment lost 8 bases and the J segment 5 bases; nucleotides outside the gene matches: 14. Germline assignment: CDR1 LNHDA and CDR2 SQIVND (reference sequence). The DNA of the CDR3 is TGTGCCAGTGCTGACAGGGCCAGGGGTGGGGAGACCCAGTACTTC. This gives the protein CASADRARGGETQYF.

In this sample, this clone turned up once. The V gene is TRBV18, the J gene TRBJ1-2, with 8 bases matching TRBD1. The trim removed 0 bases at V and 6 bases at J, leaving 6 bases unmatched. Germline values: CDR1 KGHSH, CDR2 LQKENI. The CDR3 has 15 residues. The CDR3 bases are TGTGCCAGCTCACCACCGGCACAGGGGGTCAATGGCTACACCTTC. Amino acids: CASSPPAQGVNGYTF.

The chain couples TRBV5-1 to TRBJ2-5; no clear D gene. Per germline, CDR1 SGHRS and CDR2 YFSETQ. V was clipped by 7 bases and J by 5 bases, with 21 bases between them. This CDR3 spans 15 amino acids. The CDR3 region is CASGPSGGRSETQYF. The CDR3 nucleotides read TGCGCCAGCGGCCCCTCGGGTGGACGCTCGGAGACCCAGTACTTC.

The V call is TRBV9, the J call TRBJ2-1; D is unresolved. The germline V gene encodes CDR1 SGDLS and CDR2 YYNGEE. The CDR3 runs to 12 residues. V lost 3 bases to trimming and J lost 15 bases, with 16 bases between them. The CDR3 DNA reads as TGTGCCAGCAGCGGTTTTTGGCCCGGGCTGTTCTTC. Its translation is CASSGFWPGLFF. The variable domain in full, with the rest retrieved from reference TRBV9 and TRBJ2-1, is DSGVTQTPKHLITATGQRVTLRCSPRSGDLSVYWYQQSLDQGLQFLIQYYNGEERAKGNILERFSAQQFPDLHSELNLSSLELGDSALYFCASSGFWPGLFFGPGTRLTVL.